One and the same sample provided the 10 T cell receptor beta chains below, sequenced in a study of T cell repertoires in cytomegalovirus infection. TCRdb re-called the reads through MiXCR, storing one row per CDR3 protein. The sample has a few hundred thousand distinct CDR3 sequences, 33% seen once. The antigens these receptors bind are not known. Sequenced here: cultured PBMCs, sampled from culture after CMV antigen stimulation. These receptors all come from a human donor in good health (CMV status not recorded). Some clones in this sample may be carry-over from other donors' samples.

There are a few counts of this clonotype. The chain uses TRBV7-8 and TRBJ2-5; D is perhaps TRBD2 (6 bases). Germline-derived CDR1 and CDR2 are SGHVS and FQNEAQ. V lost 10 bases and J 2 bases, leaving 11 bases between the germline ends. The CDR3 consists of 12 residues. As DNA, the CDR3 is TGTGCCACCGGGACTCCGCAAGAGACCCAGTACTTC. Protein product: CATGTPQETQYF.

This clonotype was recorded at least ten times. The CDR3 here is CASSPRGTGSYEQYF. CDR3 sequence (DNA): TGTGCCAGCAGCCCGCGGGGGACAGGGTCCTACGAGCAGTACTTC. The V gene is TRBV7-2, the J gene TRBJ2-7; TRBD1 matches at 9 bases. V was clipped by 5 bases and J by 1 base; unmatched bases: 6. CDR3 length equals 15 residues. Germline CDR1 and CDR2: SGHTA and FQGNSA.

The rearrangement joins TRBV27 to TRBJ2-6; a weak D match, TRBD1 (6 bases). The germline CDR1 and CDR2 sequences are MNHEY and SMNVEV (reference sequence). The V and J ends lost 3 bases and 5 bases respectively, with 8 bases between them. There are 14 residues in the CDR3. The CDR3 nucleotides read TGTGCCAGCAGTTTGGGGGCGTGGGCCAACGTCCTGACTTTC. Translation: CASSLGAWANVLTF.

The sample holds many counts of this clonotype. The chain combines TRBV7-8 with TRBJ2-2; perhaps TRBD2 as D (6 bases). The CDR3 is made up of 12 amino acids. Germline CDR1 is SGHVS and CDR2 is FQNEAQ. Trimming took 11 bases from V and 1 from J, leaving 8 bases between them. CDR3 nucleotides: TGTGCCGTGGAGGGGAACACCGGGGAGCTGTTTTTT. Its translation: CAVEGNTGELFF.

This clonotype was recorded many times. The chain employs TRBV5-4 and TRBJ2-5; D may be TRBD1 (5 bases). In germline, CDR1 is SGHNT, CDR2 YYREEE (reference sequence). The CDR3 runs 16 residues. Trimming took 4 bases from V and 3 from J, leaving 19 bases between them. This CDR3 reads CASSQMGQGWEETQYF. As DNA, the CDR3 is TGTGCCAGCAGCCAAATGGGGCAGGGCTGGGAAGAGACCCAGTACTTC.

This clonotype was observed a handful of times. V is TRBV11-2 and J is TRBJ2-7, with no clear D. CDR1 SGHAT and CDR2 FQNNGV come from the germline V gene. This CDR3 contains 13 residues. V was shortened by 1 base and J by 3 bases, with 7 bases between the two germline ends. The CDR3 spells CASSLGLVYEQYV. CDR3 sequence (DNA): TGTGCCAGCAGCTTAGGATTGGTCTACGAGCAGTACGTC.

This clonotype was found a few times. The chain has TRBV19 and TRBJ2-1, with 9 positions matching TRBD2. The junction had 5 bases not matched to a gene; V was cut back by 2 bases and J by 6 bases. CDR3 size: 15 residues. The germline V gene encodes CDR1 LNHDA and CDR2 SQIVND (reference sequence). CDR3 region: CASSILPSGTNEQFF. In nucleotides, the CDR3 is TGTGCCAGTAGTATATTGCCTAGCGGGACCAATGAGCAGTTCTTC.

This chain joins TRBV5-1 and TRBJ1-5, with D tentatively TRBD1 (5 bases). The CDR3 spans 13 residues. CDR1 and CDR2 from the germline V gene are SGHRS and YFSETQ. V lost 0 bases to trimming and J lost 8 bases, with 9 bases between them. CDR3 DNA sequence: TGCGCCAGCAGCTTGGGGGGGATGGAGCCCCAGCATTTT. Amino acids: CASSLGGMEPQHF.

There are a few counts of this clonotype. The gene calls are TRBV2 and TRBJ2-5, with 10 nucleotides matching TRBD1. Trimming at V came to 6 bases and at J to 4 bases, leaving 2 bases not matched to a gene. The CDR3 sequence is 13 residues long. Germline V gives CDR1 SNHLY, CDR2 FYNNEI. The CDR3 DNA sequence: TGTGCCAGCAGCGGACAGGGGGGAGAGACCCAGTACTTC. Translated: CASSGQGGETQYF. The complete variable domain, with remaining parts taken from reference TRBV2 and TRBJ2-5, reads EPEVTQTPSHQVTQMGQEVILRCVPISNHLYFYWYRQILGQKVEFLVSFYNNEISEKSEIFDDQFSVERPDGSNFTLKIRSTKLEDSAMYFCASSGQGGETQYFGPGTRLLVL.

The CDR3 spells CASSPWGGIAGPRSEQYF. The CDR3 DNA is TGTGCCAGCAGTCCATGGGGAGGTATAGCGGGACCCCGGAGTGAGCAGTACTTC. The J gene is TRBJ2-7, the V gene TRBV27; 8 bases line up with TRBD2. This CDR3 region has 18 residues. The ends lost 5 bases at V and 7 bases at J; junction bases unmatched: 22. The V gene's germline CDR1 is MNHEY and CDR2 SMNVEV (reference sequence).